Following are 2 T cell receptor beta chains from one sample sequenced in a study of post-analysis software for immune sequencing data. Overall study findings and caveats: In patients, five or six TRBV segments were more frequent than in controls, with TRBV5-6, TRBV5-1 and TRBV20-1 among them.

Their cognate antigens are unknown. TCR beta libraries were prepared from cDNA with unique molecular identifiers. TCRdb ran MiXCR on the PCR reads and lists one entry per CDR3 protein. Here the sample spans hundreds of thousands of distinct CDR3 sequences, 30% being singletons. Specimen: blood. Receptors were obtained from a girl aged 5-17 years with multiple sclerosis.

CDR3 amino acids: CASSQVSGRPYNEQYF. CDR3 coding DNA: TGTGCCAGCAGCCAAGTTAGCGGGCGACCGTACAATGAGCAGTACTTC. V and J are TRBV3-1 and TRBJ2-7; 7 bases agree with TRBD2. J gave up 7 bases and V 1 base, and 13 bases lay outside the gene matches. The CDR3 contains 16 residues. Germline V lookup: CDR1 LGHDT, CDR2 YNNKEL (reference sequence).

This clonotype was observed a handful of times. V and J are TRBV28 and TRBJ2-5, with a possible D match to TRBD1 (6 bases). V dropped 3 bases and J dropped 1 base, with 9 bases sitting between them. Germline V CDR1 and CDR2: MDHEN, SYDVKM. The CDR3 covers 14 residues. This chain's CDR3 is CASSLQGLQETQYF. The CDR3 DNA reads TGTGCCAGCAGTTTGCAGGGGCTCCAAGAGACCCAGTACTTC.